Listed here are 11 T cell receptor beta chains from one sample, sequenced in a study of beta chain features in type 1 diabetes. All of the isolated RNA was reverse transcribed, so expressed TCRB transcripts were sequenced. Sequencing was performed with immunoSEQ multiplex PCR; in TCRdb, only in-frame clones are kept and a portion is missing. The data show about 180,000 clones, around 13% seen once. Sequenced: central memory CD4+ T cells from blood. Receptor source: a woman under 30 in good health.

This clone appeared a few times. V is TRBV7-3 and J is TRBJ2-2; 10 positions match TRBD2. Per the germline V gene, CDR1 is SGHTA and CDR2 is FQGTGA. V shed 2 bases and J 5 bases; nucleotides not matched to a gene: 5. This CDR3 has 16 residues. CDR3 nucleotides: TGTGCCAGCAGCTTAGGAGCGGGAGGGCATACCGGGGAGCTGTTTTTT. Translating gives CASSLGAGGHTGELFF.

This clone has a handful of counts. The rearrangement joins TRBV7-8 to TRBJ2-7, with TRBD1 matching 8 bases. This CDR3 region has 14 residues. The V and J ends lost 7 bases and 4 bases, in that order; junction bases with no gene match: 9. CDR1 is SGHVS, CDR2 FQNEAQ, per germline. The chain's CDR3 is CASKIDRGRYEQYF. DNA for the CDR3: TGTGCCAGCAAGATCGACAGGGGAAGGTACGAGCAGTACTTC.

The chain has TRBV10-2 and TRBJ2-7; 12 bases fit TRBD2. Trimming removed 9 bases from V and 3 bases from J; junction bases left unmatched: 9. The germline V gene has CDR1 WSHSY and CDR2 SAAADI. The CDR3 has 15 residues. For the CDR3, the DNA is TGCGCCAGTCATCACCCGACTAGCGGGAGCTACGAGCAGTACTTC. This codes for CASHHPTSGSYEQYF.

The rearrangement links TRBV28 to TRBJ2-3; 10 bases align to TRBD2. The CDR3 consists of 16 residues. Germline V gives CDR1 MDHEN, CDR2 SYDVKM. V lost 5 bases and J lost 4; bases outside the gene matches: 9. CDR3 in amino acids: CASSLGGSGRADTQYF. CDR3 DNA: TGTGCCAGCAGTCTCGGCGGAAGCGGGAGGGCAGATACGCAGTATTTT.

The genes are TRBV29-1 and TRBJ1-1; 8 bases align to TRBD1. CDR1 and CDR2 (germline): SQVTM, ANQGSEA. After removal of 7 bases from V and 1 base from J, the junction contained 11 bases not matched to a gene. This CDR3 contains 15 residues. The CDR3 bases are TGCAGCGCTGCAGGGGGCGTGTGGGGGAACACTGAAGCTTTCTTT. Its translation is CSAAGGVWGNTEAFF.

The J gene is TRBJ1-5, the V gene TRBV5-5; 7 nucleotides agree with TRBD1. CDR1 SGHKS and CDR2 YYEKEE come from the germline V gene (reference sequence). Trimming cost V 4 bases and J 1 base; bases outside gene matches: 11. CDR3 size: 17 residues. DNA of the CDR3: TGTGCCAGCAGCCCCAATCAACAGGGGTGGAGCAATCAGCCCCAGCATTTT. It yields the protein CASSPNQQGWSNQPQHF.

This clone is labeled as medium-sized. This chain connects TRBV30 to TRBJ2-3; tentative D call: TRBD2 (6 bases). Germline-derived CDR1 and CDR2 are GTSNPN and SVGIG (reference sequence). With 4 bases removed from V and 1 base from J, the gap between germline ends came to 6 bases. This CDR3 has 12 residues. CDR3 in amino acids: CAWTSGTDTQYF. In DNA form, the CDR3 reads TGTGCCTGGACTAGCGGCACAGATACGCAGTATTTT.

CDR3 in amino acids: CAWSADPSGRYNEQFF. CDR3 DNA sequence: TGTGCCTGGAGTGCAGACCCTAGCGGGCGCTACAATGAGCAGTTCTTC. The chain has TRBV30 and TRBJ2-1, with 8 bases fitting TRBD2. CDR3 length: 16 residues. After removal of 1 base from V and 3 bases from J, the junction contained 8 bases not matched to a gene. Germline V gene sequence: CDR1 GTSNPN, CDR2 SVGIG (reference sequence).

V usage is TRBV27 and J usage is TRBJ1-1; a possible D gene is TRBD1 (5 bases). CDR1 MNHEY and CDR2 SMNVEV come from the germline V gene (reference sequence). V lost 3 bases and J 4 bases, leaving 21 bases between the germline ends. This CDR3 contains 17 residues. The CDR3 DNA is TGTGCCAGCAGTTTTCGGACGGTAGGGAGGGGTGGCACTGAAGCTTTCTTT. Protein sequence: CASSFRTVGRGGTEAFF.

The V gene is TRBV7-2, the J gene TRBJ2-3; possibly TRBD2 for D (6 bases). Trimming pared 1 base from V and 4 bases from J, leaving 12 bases between. The CDR3 runs to 15 residues. Germline CDR1 SGHTA, CDR2 FQGNSA. The CDR3 nucleotides are TGTGCCAGCAGCTTAGACCAACTAGCCTCAGATACGCAGTATTTT. The encoded protein is CASSLDQLASDTQYF. Using reference TRBV7-2 and TRBJ2-3 for the parts outside the CDR3, the full variable domain is GAGVSQSPSNKVTEKGKDVELRCDPISGHTALYWYRQSLGQGLEFLIYFQGNSAPDKSGLPSDRFSAERTGGSVSTLTIQRTQQEDSAVYLCASSLDQLASDTQYFGPGTRLTVL.

This clone was counted only a few times. The same CDR3 is also encoded by other DNA sequences in this sample. The chain recombines TRBV30 with TRBJ1-5; D not resolved. V lost 3 bases and J lost 4, with 10 bases in between. The CDR3 is made up of 13 amino acids. Germline V gene data show CDR1 as GTSNPN and CDR2 as SVGIG (reference sequence). CDR3: CAWSQDTNQPQHF. The CDR3 DNA reads as TGTGCCTGGAGCCAGGATACTAATCAGCCCCAGCATTTT.